The next 8 T cell receptor beta chains were all read from a single sample in a study of blood T cell repertoires in COVID-19. Some clones are missing from TCRdb's copy, which holds only in-frame ones; the method was immunoSEQ multiplex PCR. The data hold about 220,000 clones, with roughly 80% observed a single time. The sample consisted of PBMCs or T cells enriched from blood (not recorded which). The receptors were gathered from a woman aged 40 to 50 with acute COVID-19.

This clone was recorded only once. The V gene is TRBV18, the J gene TRBJ1-1, with D perhaps TRBD1 (6 bases). Germline-derived CDR1 and CDR2 are KGHSH and LQKENI. Between the trimmed V and J ends, which lost 0 bases and 2 bases, there was a span of 10 bases. The CDR3 loop spans 15 amino acids. The CDR3 sequence: CASSPPRGANTEAFF. The CDR3 region has the DNA TGTGCCAGCTCACCACCTCGGGGGGCCAACACTGAAGCTTTCTTT.

The chain recombines TRBV6-1 with TRBJ1-4; a possible D gene is TRBD1 (5 bases). The CDR3 has 16 amino acids. Trimming pared 2 bases from V and 3 bases from J, leaving 13 bases between. Germline values: CDR1 MNHNS, CDR2 SASEGT. As DNA, the CDR3 is TGTGCCAGCAGTGAAATCCAGGGTGGGGCTAATGAAAAACTGTTTTTT. Amino acids: CASSEIQGGANEKLFF.

The CDR3 DNA sequence: TGTGCCAGCAGCTTATCAGAATTTGGAAACACCATATATTTT. Its protein is CASSLSEFGNTIYF. The gene calls are TRBV7-9 and TRBJ1-3; D is ambiguous. This CDR3 is built from 14 residues. Per germline, CDR1 SEHNR and CDR2 FQNEAQ (reference sequence). Trimming removed 2 bases at V and 3 bases at J, with 8 bases between.

The genes are TRBV6-5 and TRBJ1-3, with TRBD1 matching over 8 bases. V trimming: 1 base; J trimming: 2 bases; junction bases outside the gene matches: 4. This CDR3 region has 16 residues. The germline CDR1 and CDR2 sequences are MNHEY and SVGAGI. This CDR3 is CASSYLTGGTGNTIYF. CDR3 nucleotides: TGTGCCAGCAGTTACTTAACAGGGGGTACTGGAAACACCATATATTTT.

The chain has TRBV6-1 and TRBJ1-1; the D gene is possibly TRBD1 (5 bases). Germline CDR1 and CDR2: MNHNS and SASEGT. The CDR3 covers 14 residues. The V and J ends lost 3 bases and 4 bases respectively, with 12 bases between them. This CDR3 is CASSDGGWGTEAFF. Here the CDR3 DNA reads TGTGCCAGCAGTGACGGGGGGTGGGGCACTGAAGCTTTCTTT.

The chain combines TRBV6-5 with TRBJ1-2; weak D call: TRBD1 (6 bases). Trimming removed 4 bases from V and 7 bases from J, with 13 bases in between. This CDR3 region has 13 residues. Germline-derived CDR1 and CDR2 are MNHEY and SVGAGI. CDR3: CASSFQGNVGYTF. Written as DNA, the CDR3 is TGTGCCAGCAGTTTCCAGGGGAACGTTGGCTACACCTTC.

V usage is TRBV28 and J usage is TRBJ1-1; the match to TRBD1 covers 8 bases. Germline loops: CDR1 MDHEN, CDR2 SYDVKM. This CDR3 region has 13 residues. Trimming removed 6 bases from V and 10 bases from J; junction bases left unmatched: 10. As DNA, the CDR3 is TGTGCCAGCAGGGCCCAAGGACAGGGCGCAGCTTTCTTT. Translated, it gives CASRAQGQGAAFF.

The chain recombines TRBV19 with TRBJ2-7; tentative D call: TRBD2 (5 bases). Trimming pared 1 base from V and 0 bases from J, leaving 7 bases between. Per germline, CDR1 LNHDA and CDR2 SQIVND (reference sequence). There are 14 residues in the CDR3. The CDR3, as DNA: TGTGCCAGTAGTATAGGTCGGGGCTCCTACGAGCAGTACTTC. Its translation: CASSIGRGSYEQYF.